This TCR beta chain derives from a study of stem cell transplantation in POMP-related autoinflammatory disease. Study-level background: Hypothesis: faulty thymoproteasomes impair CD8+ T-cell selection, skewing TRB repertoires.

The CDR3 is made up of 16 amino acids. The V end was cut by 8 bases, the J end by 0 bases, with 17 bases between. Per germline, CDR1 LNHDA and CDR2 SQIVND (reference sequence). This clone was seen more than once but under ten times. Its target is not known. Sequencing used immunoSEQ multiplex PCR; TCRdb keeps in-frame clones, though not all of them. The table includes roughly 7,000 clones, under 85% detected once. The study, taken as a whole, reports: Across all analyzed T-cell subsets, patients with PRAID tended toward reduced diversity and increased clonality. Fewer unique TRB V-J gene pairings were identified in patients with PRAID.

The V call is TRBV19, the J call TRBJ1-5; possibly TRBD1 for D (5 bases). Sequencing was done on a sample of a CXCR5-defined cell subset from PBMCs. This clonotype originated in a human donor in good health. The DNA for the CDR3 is TGTGCCAGTGCCCCATCGGGGCAGGGTAGCAATCAGCCCCAGCATTTT. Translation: CASAPSGQGSNQPQHF.